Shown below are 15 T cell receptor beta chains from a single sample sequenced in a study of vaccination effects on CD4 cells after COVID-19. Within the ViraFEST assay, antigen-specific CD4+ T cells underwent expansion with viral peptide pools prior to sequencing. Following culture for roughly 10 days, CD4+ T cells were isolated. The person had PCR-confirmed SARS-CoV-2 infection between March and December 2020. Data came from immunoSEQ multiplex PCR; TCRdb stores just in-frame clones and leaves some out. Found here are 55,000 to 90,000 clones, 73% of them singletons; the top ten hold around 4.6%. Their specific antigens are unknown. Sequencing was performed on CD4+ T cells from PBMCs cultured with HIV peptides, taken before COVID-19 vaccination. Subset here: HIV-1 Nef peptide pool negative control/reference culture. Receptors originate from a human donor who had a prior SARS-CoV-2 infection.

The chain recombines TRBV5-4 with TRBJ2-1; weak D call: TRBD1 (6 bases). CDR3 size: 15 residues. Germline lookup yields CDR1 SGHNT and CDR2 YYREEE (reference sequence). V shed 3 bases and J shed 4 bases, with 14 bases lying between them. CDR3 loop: CASSSGHYTYNEQFF. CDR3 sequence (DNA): TGTGCCAGCAGCTCGGGACACTACACGTACAATGAGCAGTTCTTC.

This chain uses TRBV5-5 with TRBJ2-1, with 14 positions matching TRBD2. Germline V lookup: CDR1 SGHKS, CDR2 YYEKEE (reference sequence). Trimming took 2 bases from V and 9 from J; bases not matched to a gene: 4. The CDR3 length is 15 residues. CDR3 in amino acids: CASSLRTSGGTEQFF. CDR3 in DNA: TGTGCCAGCAGCTTACGGACTAGCGGGGGGACTGAGCAGTTCTTC. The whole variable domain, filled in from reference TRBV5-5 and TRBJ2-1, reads DAGVTQSPTHLIKTRGQQVTLRCSPISGHKSVSWYQQVLGQGPQFIFQYYEKEERGRGNFPDRFSARQFPNYSSELNVNALLLGDSALYLCASSLRTSGGTEQFFGPGTRLTVL.

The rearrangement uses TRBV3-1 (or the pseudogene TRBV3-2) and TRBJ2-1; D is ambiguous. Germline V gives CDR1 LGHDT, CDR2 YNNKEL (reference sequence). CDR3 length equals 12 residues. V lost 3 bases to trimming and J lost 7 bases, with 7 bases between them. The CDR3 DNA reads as TGTGCCAGCAGCCACTTAGGAAATGAGCAGTTCTTC. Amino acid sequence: CASSHLGNEQFF.

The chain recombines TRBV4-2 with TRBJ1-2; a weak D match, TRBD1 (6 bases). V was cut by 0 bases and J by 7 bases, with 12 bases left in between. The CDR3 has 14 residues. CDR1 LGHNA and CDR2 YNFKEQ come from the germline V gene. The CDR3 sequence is CASSQEGGARGYTF. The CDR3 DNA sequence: TGTGCCAGCAGCCAAGAGGGGGGGGCTCGTGGCTACACCTTC.

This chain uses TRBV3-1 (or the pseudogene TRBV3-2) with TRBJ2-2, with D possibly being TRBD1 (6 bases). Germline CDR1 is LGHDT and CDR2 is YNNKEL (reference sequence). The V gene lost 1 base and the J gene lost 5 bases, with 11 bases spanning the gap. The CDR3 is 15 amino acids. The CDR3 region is CASSQANRVTGELFF. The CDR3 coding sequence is TGTGCCAGCAGCCAAGCTAACAGGGTAACCGGGGAGCTGTTTTTT.

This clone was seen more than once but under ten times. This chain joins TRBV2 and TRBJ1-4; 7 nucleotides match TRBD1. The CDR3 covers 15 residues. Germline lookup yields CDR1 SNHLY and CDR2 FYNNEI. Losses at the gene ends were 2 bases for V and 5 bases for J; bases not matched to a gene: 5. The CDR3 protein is CASSELGQRNEKLFF. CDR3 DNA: TGTGCCAGCAGTGAACTGGGACAGCGAAATGAAAAACTGTTTTTT.

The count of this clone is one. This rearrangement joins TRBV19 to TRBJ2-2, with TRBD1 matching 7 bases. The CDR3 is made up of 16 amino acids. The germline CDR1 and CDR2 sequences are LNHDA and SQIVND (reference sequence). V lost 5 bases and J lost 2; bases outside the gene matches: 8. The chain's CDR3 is CASSPPRDRNTGELFF. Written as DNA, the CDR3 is TGTGCCAGTAGTCCGCCGAGGGACAGAAACACCGGGGAGCTGTTTTTT. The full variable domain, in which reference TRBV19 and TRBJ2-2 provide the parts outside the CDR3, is DGGITQSPKYLFRKEGQNVTLSCEQNLNHDAMYWYRQDPGQGLRLIYYSQIVNDFQKGDIAEGYSVSREKKESFPLTVTSAQKNPTAFYLCASSPPRDRNTGELFFGEGSRLTVL.

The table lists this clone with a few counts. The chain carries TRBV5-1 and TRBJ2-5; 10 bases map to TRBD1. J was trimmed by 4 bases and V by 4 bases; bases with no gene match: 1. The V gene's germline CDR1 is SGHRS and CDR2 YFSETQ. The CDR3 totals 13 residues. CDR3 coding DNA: TGCGCCAGCAGCCGGGACAGGGGAGAGACCCAGTACTTC. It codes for CASSRDRGETQYF.

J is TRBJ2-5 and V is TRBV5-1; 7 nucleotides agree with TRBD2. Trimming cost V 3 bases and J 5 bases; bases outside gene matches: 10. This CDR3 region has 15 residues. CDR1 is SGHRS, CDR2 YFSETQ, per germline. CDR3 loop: CASSSLAGERETQYF. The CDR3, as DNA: TGCGCCAGCAGCTCCCTGGCGGGGGAACGGGAGACCCAGTACTTC.

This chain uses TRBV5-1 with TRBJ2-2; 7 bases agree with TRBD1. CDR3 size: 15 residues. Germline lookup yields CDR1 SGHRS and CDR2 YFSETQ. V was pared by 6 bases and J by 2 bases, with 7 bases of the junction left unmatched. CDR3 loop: CASKTGTVNTGELFF. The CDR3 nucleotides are TGCGCCAGCAAGACTGGGACAGTAAACACCGGGGAGCTGTTTTTT.

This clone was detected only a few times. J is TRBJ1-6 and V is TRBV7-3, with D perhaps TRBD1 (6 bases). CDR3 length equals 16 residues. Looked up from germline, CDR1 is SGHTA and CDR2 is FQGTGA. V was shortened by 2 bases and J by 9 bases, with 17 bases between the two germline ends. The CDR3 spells CASSLLPGTTGSPLHF. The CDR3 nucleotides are TGTGCCAGCAGCTTATTACCCGGGACAACGGGTTCACCCCTCCACTTT.

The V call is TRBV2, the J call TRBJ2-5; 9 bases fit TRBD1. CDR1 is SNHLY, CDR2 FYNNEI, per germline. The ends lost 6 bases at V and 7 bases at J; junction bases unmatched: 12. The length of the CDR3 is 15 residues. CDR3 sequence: CASSEIGTGKGTQYF. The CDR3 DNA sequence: TGTGCCAGCAGCGAGATAGGGACAGGGAAGGGGACCCAGTACTTC.

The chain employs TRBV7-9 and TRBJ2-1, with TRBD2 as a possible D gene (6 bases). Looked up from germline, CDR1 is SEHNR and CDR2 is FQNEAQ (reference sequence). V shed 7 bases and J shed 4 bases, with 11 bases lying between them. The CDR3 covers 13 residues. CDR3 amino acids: CASTWGTYNEQFF. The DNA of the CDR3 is TGTGCCAGCACCTGGGGGACTTACAATGAGCAGTTCTTC.

CDR3 DNA: TGCGCCAGCAGCTACGGGACAATCCTCGGGGATGAGCAGTTCTTC. It translates to CASSYGTILGDEQFF. The chain carries TRBV5-1 and TRBJ2-1; D is perhaps TRBD1 (6 bases). Trimming cost V 3 bases and J 8 bases, with 18 bases left between them. CDR3 length equals 15 residues. Germline V lookup: CDR1 SGHRS, CDR2 YFSETQ.

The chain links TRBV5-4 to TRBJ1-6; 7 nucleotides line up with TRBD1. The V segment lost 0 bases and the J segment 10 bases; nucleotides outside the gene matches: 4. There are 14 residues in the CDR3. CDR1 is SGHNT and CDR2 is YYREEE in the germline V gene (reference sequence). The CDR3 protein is CASSLEQGRSPLHF. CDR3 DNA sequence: TGTGCCAGCAGCTTGGAACAGGGGCGATCACCCCTCCACTTT.